This TCR beta chain was recorded in a study of cytomegalovirus exposure and HLA in healthy donors. General study findings and limits: The records held CMV serostatus as the only immune exposure information. An analysis done earlier found most TCR beta V segments productive about 87% or about 30% of the time.

In regard to this clone: No antigen is known for it.

The PCR made use of 60 Vbeta and 13 Jbeta primers. The method was immunoSEQ multiplex PCR; TCRdb's version includes in-frame clones alone and lacks a portion of them. Among roughly 120,000 clones listed, 73% were seen once. Germline trimming cut 8 bases from V and 0 bases from J; bases unmatched to any gene: 17. Per the germline V gene, CDR1 is MDHEN and CDR2 is SYDVKM. The CDR3 extends over 18 amino acids. What was sequenced was PBMCs. V and J are TRBV28 and TRBJ2-3, with 7 bases matching TRBD1. This TCR was recovered from a man aged 60 to 75 in good health and CMV-seropositive. CDR3: CASLPPLGTVHSTDTQYF. For the CDR3, the DNA is TGTGCCAGCTTACCACCCCTGGGGACAGTTCATAGCACAGATACGCAGTATTTT.